This entry concerns a single TCR beta chain. This entry belongs to a study of control samples from healthy donors and cancer patients. Clones were read by immunoSEQ multiplex PCR, and TCRdb kept only the in-frame ones, dropping some. The data contain under 450,000 clones, approximately 92% of them seen just once; the ten biggest clones take up approximately 6.3%. Germline V gene sequence: CDR1 SNHLY, CDR2 FYNNEI. The CDR3 length is 14 residues. The junction had 3 bases not matched to a gene; V was cut back by 5 bases and J by 0 bases. The V and J genes are TRBV2 and TRBJ2-7, with 8 nucleotides matching TRBD2. The sequencing input was PBMCs. The TCR was taken from a man in his forties with head and neck cancer. Here the CDR3 reads CASSFGTSSYEQYF. CDR3 DNA: TGTGCCAGCAGTTTCGGGACTAGCTCCTACGAGCAGTACTTC.